Listed below are T cell receptor beta chains from one sample, sequenced in a study of ipilimumab plus nivolumab after autologous stem cell transplantation. Measured with immunoSEQ multiplex PCR; TCRdb has only the in-frame clones, and not every one. The table has about 84,000 clones, 75% to 85% seen once. Sequencing used PBMCs, obtained in a trial of ipilimumab plus nivolumab as post-transplant consolidation. The receptors come from a male donor with diffuse large B-cell lymphoma. CDR3s leave out the opening cysteine and the closing phenylalanine or tryptophan.

TRBJ1-2	TRBV7-3	ASSPLTGGVGGYT
TRBJ2-3	TRBV7-9	ASSGTGGADTQY
TRBJ1-2	TRBV4-2	ASSSGGQDYGYT
TRBJ1-4	TRBV19	ASMDRGGTLAGKLF
TRBJ2-3	TRBV11-2	ASSPGLAGGRSTDTQY
TRBJ1-1	TRBV6-5	ASRRDSEAF
TRBJ2-1	TRBV7-2	ASSLGHSSREQF
TRBJ1-2	TRBV19	ASSIARVASYGYT
TRBJ2-7	TRBV21-1	ASSTDRVYEQY
TRBJ2-3	TRBV4-1	ASSQDHVSGGATDTQY
TRBJ2-4	TRBV29-1	SVEVGRQNIQY
TRBJ1-4	TRBV2	ASSIGQATEKLF
TRBJ2-1	TRBV2	ASSPGGQAYNEQF
TRBJ1-2	TRBV6-5	ASSYRDFAKGYT
TRBJ1-5	TRBV7-9	ASSLSANQPQH
TRBJ2-1	TRBV11-2	ASSPTSLNEQF
TRBJ1-3	TRBV6-6	ASSPGISGNTIY
TRBJ2-7	TRBV27	ASRPRGGWNEQY
TRBJ1-2	TRBV6-5	ASRNPGDYGYT
TRBJ2-1	TRBV7-8	ASSRYSYNEQF
TRBJ2-2	TRBV6-1	ASSESPAAGGRTGELF
TRBJ2-1	TRBV2	ASSFNSAGGSYNEQF
TRBJ2-2	TRBV11-3	ASSLGGSGLNTGELF
TRBJ2-7	TRBV30	ARSPNEQY
TRBJ1-3	TRBV2	ASSEEAQGGNTIY
TRBJ2-3	TRBV2	ATRRGAGTDTQY
TRBJ1-1	TRBV9	ASSVGTGVRYTEAF
TRBJ1-6	TRBV18	ASSPGQGASPLH
TRBJ2-5	TRBV29-1	SAIHTGGEETQY